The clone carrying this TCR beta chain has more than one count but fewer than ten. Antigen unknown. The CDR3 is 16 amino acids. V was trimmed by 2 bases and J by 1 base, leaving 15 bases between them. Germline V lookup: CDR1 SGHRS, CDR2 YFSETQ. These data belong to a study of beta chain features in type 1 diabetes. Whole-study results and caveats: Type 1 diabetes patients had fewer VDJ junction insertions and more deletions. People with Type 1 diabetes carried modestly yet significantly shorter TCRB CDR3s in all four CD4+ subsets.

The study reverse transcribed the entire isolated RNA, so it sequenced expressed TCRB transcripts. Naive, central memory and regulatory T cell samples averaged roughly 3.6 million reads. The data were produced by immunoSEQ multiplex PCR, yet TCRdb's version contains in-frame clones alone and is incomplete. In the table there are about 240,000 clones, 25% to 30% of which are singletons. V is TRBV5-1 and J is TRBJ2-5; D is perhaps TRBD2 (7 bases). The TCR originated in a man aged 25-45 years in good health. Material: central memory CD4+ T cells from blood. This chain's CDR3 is CASSFESGGFQETQYF. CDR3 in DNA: TGCGCCAGCAGCTTCGAATCGGGGGGCTTCCAAGAGACCCAGTACTTC.